This T cell receptor beta chain derives from a study of blood T cells in healthy people across ages (dated by TCRdb to between 2015 and 2016). Describing the broader study: In model experiments, roughly one uniquely barcoded TCR beta cDNA molecule per two T cells was captured by template switching. To track age-related changes in TCR beta repertoire diversity, the study relied on deep sequencing normalized with unique cDNA molecular identifiers. Four age groups were formed from the donors: young (average 16 years), middle-aged (more than 35), aged (approximately 60) and long-lived (about 80). To avoid experimental bias, donors of different ages were distributed randomly across sequencing lanes. The study analyzed two additional independent replicas of 1 million unique cDNA reads from the same blood draw for two donors, one aged 18 to 30 and one aged 80 or older.

Compared with germline, V lacks 0 bases and J lacks 4 bases; bases without a gene match: 12. CDR1 and CDR2 are read off the germline V gene as ENHRY and SYGVKD. Spanning cysteine to phenylalanine, the CDR3 consists of 17 amino acids. Here the CDR3 DNA is all that survives: 51 bases in frame from base 1. Libraries were constructed by 5' RACE. Sequenced on an Illumina HiSeq 2500. A second roughly 6 to 11 cycle PCR used a sample-barcoded 5' primer and a J-beta primer mix. Each TCR beta cDNA molecule received a unique molecular identifier from a template-switch 5' adaptor carrying 12 random nucleotides. Each sample yielded at least 2.5 million CDR3-containing paired-end reads. First-strand cDNA synthesis was performed from all RNA using the Mint cDNA synthesis kit, with priming by a TRBC-specific oligonucleotide. Following uracil-DNA glycosylase treatment, all cDNA underwent a first 18-cycle PCR with the universal primers M1SS and BC2_uni_R. The paper's processing steps were these. Normalization of each sample was performed by random selection of 1 million high-quality reads, each carrying a distinct molecular identifier. Instead of being binned into consensus sequences, reads that shared molecular identifiers were thrown out. MiTCR, run with a Q25 quality threshold and the strictest error-elimination algorithm, handled CDR3 identification, clonotype clustering and error correction. A nonparametric unseen species model using Euler transformation provided a lower-bound estimate of total TCR beta diversity. The public reads were quality trimmed at Q25 with fastp and then assembled into clones with MiXCR by TCRdb, keeping productive beta chains. For every CDR3 protein sequence, its rows merge into one entry that carries the most common genes and DNA. The authors' filters were not applied to this entry. The sample records some 1 million distinct CDR3 sequences, more than 40% of which are singletons. In total, the top ten clones hold under 20% of the sample.

Overall study outcomes, separate from this receptor: The percentage of naive T cells measured by flow cytometry correlated strongly with observed TCR beta diversity. Total diversity estimates from one million sequenced T cells were considered lower bounds and underestimates. The long-lived group showed more naive CD4+ T cells, fewer expanded clones and increased TCR diversity than the aged group, suggesting age selection. The CMV infection status of donors was not known, potentially confounding age-related changes in expanded clonotypes. Conclusive comparison of naive and antigen-experienced compartments was prevented by the profiling of bulk unsorted PBMCs. Observed TCR beta diversity per million T cells fell roughly linearly with age, and a significant reduction was already apparent by age around 36.

The donors were roughly 40 Caucasian individuals from Russia, aged 6 to 90 years, who were systemically healthy. Each donor gave ten milliliters of peripheral blood, collected into EDTA-treated Vacutainer tubes. PBMCs were isolated by Ficoll-Paque density-gradient centrifugation, with at least 7 million obtained per sample. Total RNA, at least 6 micrograms per sample, was extracted from PBMCs with Trizol reagent. For every donor, flow cytometry on a PBMC aliquot measured the percentage of naive CD45RAhigh/CD27high T cells. This clonotype was counted a few times. No antigen is known for it. It has no much larger one-base neighbor in the sample; base qualities were not kept.

The TCR originated in a woman aged 60-70 years in good health. What was sequenced was blood. The rearranged chain carries TRBV10-3 and TRBJ2-7; TRBD1 lines up with 7 middle nucleotides. In nucleotides, the sequence is TGTGCCATCAGTGAGTCTGCAGGGGGAGCGTCGGGTTACGAGCAGTACTTC. The translation is CAISESAGGASGYEQYF.